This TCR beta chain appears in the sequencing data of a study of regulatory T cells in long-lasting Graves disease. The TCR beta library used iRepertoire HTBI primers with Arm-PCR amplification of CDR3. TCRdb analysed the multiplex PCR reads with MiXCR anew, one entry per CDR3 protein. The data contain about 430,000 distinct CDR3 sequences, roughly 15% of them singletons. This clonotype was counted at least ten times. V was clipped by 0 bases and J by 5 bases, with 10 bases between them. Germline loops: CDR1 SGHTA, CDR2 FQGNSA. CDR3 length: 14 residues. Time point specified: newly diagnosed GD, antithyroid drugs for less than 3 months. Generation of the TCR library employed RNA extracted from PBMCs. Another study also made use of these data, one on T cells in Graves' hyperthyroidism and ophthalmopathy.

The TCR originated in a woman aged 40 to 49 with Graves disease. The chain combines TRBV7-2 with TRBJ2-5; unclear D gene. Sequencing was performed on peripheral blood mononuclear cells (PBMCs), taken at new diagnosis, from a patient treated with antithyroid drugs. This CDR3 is CASSLANSRETQYF. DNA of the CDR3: TGTGCCAGCAGCTTAGCTAACTCGCGGGAGACCCAGTACTTC.